This TCR beta chain came from a study of blood T cell repertoires in COVID-19. Across the whole study: Acute-phase and convalescent COVID-19 samples originated in the United States, Italy and Spain.

This clone was recorded only once. Germline CDR1 reads MNHEY; CDR2 reads SVGEGT. Between the trimmed V and J ends, which lost 2 bases and 3 bases, there was a span of 18 bases. This CDR3 comprises 17 residues. Sequencing used immunoSEQ multiplex PCR; TCRdb keeps in-frame clones, though not all of them. Among 86,000 or so clones, 91% were seen once, and the ten largest hold under 2.5%. The sample taken for sequencing was peripheral blood. The sequence was collected from a woman aged 45-60 years in a cohort sampled during active COVID-19. This rearrangement joins TRBV6-2 or TRBV6-3 to TRBJ2-3; maybe TRBD1 (6 bases). In DNA, the CDR3 is TGTGCCAGCAGTTACCCCCGGACAGCTATTTCTACAGATACGCAGTATTTT. Amino acids: CASSYPRTAISTDTQYF.